These 10 T cell receptor beta chains came from one sample sequenced in a study of human T cells and chemical hapten exposure. Time point of the sample: patch test 1, 2 weeks after DPC sensitization. Specified treatment: therapeutic diphenylcyclopropenone sensitization with weekly scalp DPC. Using its own MiXCR run on the RACE reads, TCRdb lists one record per CDR3 protein. This table has roughly 100,000 distinct CDR3 sequences, approximately 10% appearing once. The specimen comprised whole blood, sampled in connection with sensitization to the hapten diphenylcyclopropenone (DPC). These receptors all stem from a woman in her thirties or forties with alopecia areata. Some clones in this sample may be carry-over from other donors' samples.

There are many counts of this clonotype. The chain carries TRBV4-3 and TRBJ1-1; 8 nucleotides line up with TRBD1. The CDR3 covers 15 residues. The germline V gene has CDR1 LGHNA and CDR2 YSLEER. The V gene end was trimmed by 0 bases and the J gene end by 1 base; junction bases not matched to a gene: 1. As DNA, the CDR3 is TGCGCCAGCAGCCAAGAAGGACAGGGGAACACTGAAGCTTTCTTT. Residues: CASSQEGQGNTEAFF.

The V and J genes are TRBV9 and TRBJ2-7; TRBD2 matches 7 bases. Germline CDR1 and CDR2: SGDLS and YYNGEE. J lost 5 bases, V lost 4 bases, and 6 bases had no gene match. This CDR3 contains 13 residues. Here the CDR3 reads CASSPRLAHEQYF. CDR3 sequence (DNA): TGTGCCAGCAGCCCAAGACTAGCCCACGAGCAGTACTTC.

This clonotype appeared many times. The chain joins TRBV12-3 or TRBV12-4 to TRBJ1-4; 9 bases line up with TRBD1. Germline trimming cut 5 bases from V and 8 bases from J; bases unmatched to any gene: 6. This CDR3 has 14 residues. As DNA, the CDR3 is TGTGCCAGCAGTCGACAGGGGGGTCGGGAAAAACTGTTTTTT. Translated, it gives CASSRQGGREKLFF.

This clonotype occurred once. The chain couples TRBV4-2 to TRBJ2-3, with D possibly matching TRBD1 (6 bases). The germline V and J ends were trimmed by 1 base and 0 bases, with 8 bases remaining between them. The CDR3 sequence is 15 residues long. From germline, CDR1 is LGHNA and CDR2 YNFKEQ. CDR3 sequence: CASSQGGQSTDTQYF. In DNA, the CDR3 is TGTGCCAGCAGCCAAGGGGGGCAGAGCACAGATACGCAGTATTTT.

This clonotype has a single count. The CDR3 sequence: CASRGQGVSTGELFF. CDR3 bases: TGTGCCAGCCGGGGACAGGGGGTGAGCACCGGGGAGCTGTTTTTT. The V call is TRBV2, the J call TRBJ2-2; TRBD1 aligns across 11 bases. V lost 8 bases, J lost 4 bases, and 6 bases stayed unmatched. Germline CDR1 SNHLY, CDR2 FYNNEI. This CDR3 is built from 15 residues.

This clonotype was counted between two and nine times. The genes are TRBV4-3 and TRBJ2-5; maybe TRBD1 (5 bases). This CDR3 region has 15 residues. Trimming shortened V by 0 bases and J by 4 bases, and 12 bases separated the two germline ends. CDR1 LGHNA and CDR2 YSLEER come from the germline V gene. CDR3 sequence reads: CASSQDWGSAETQYF. DNA of the CDR3: TGCGCCAGCAGCCAAGATTGGGGCAGCGCAGAGACCCAGTACTTC.

This clonotype has at least ten counts. The DNA for the CDR3 is TGTGCCAGCAGTTTAGTGCAGGGGGCCGGCTACAATGAGCAGTTCTTC. Translating gives CASSLVQGAGYNEQFF. The chain carries TRBV12-3 or TRBV12-4 and TRBJ2-1; TRBD1 matches 8 bases. With V trimmed by 1 base and J by 3 bases, 5 bases remained unmatched. This CDR3 is 16 amino acids long.

The genes are TRBV20-1 and TRBJ2-1; 9 bases are shared with TRBD2. The V and J ends lost 2 bases and 6 bases, in that order; junction bases with no gene match: 8. The germline V gene encodes CDR1 DFQATT and CDR2 SNEGSKA (reference sequence). This CDR3 is 15 amino acids long. The CDR3 loop is CSARWREGLSNEQFF. The CDR3 DNA reads TGCAGTGCTAGATGGCGGGAGGGCCTTAGCAATGAGCAGTTCTTC.

At least ten counts were recorded for this clonotype. The genes are TRBV7-9 and TRBJ2-1; no reliable D call. Germline V lookup: CDR1 SEHNR, CDR2 FQNEAQ (reference sequence). V lost 1 base and J lost 8, with 15 bases in between. The CDR3 is 15 amino acids. The CDR3 here is CASSLGPQAGHEQFF. CDR3 nucleotide sequence: TGTGCCAGCAGCTTAGGCCCGCAGGCTGGGCATGAGCAGTTCTTC.

The CDR3 here is CASSLAGGRSSYNEQFF. The CDR3 DNA reads TGTGCCAGCAGCTTAGCGGGAGGGAGGAGCTCCTACAATGAGCAGTTCTTC. The J gene is TRBJ2-1, the V gene TRBV11-2; 8 bases are a match to TRBD2. This CDR3 comprises 17 residues. The trim removed 1 base at V and 0 bases at J, leaving 5 bases unmatched. Looked up from germline, CDR1 is SGHAT and CDR2 is FQNNGV. The full variable domain, completed using reference TRBV11-2 and TRBJ2-1, is EAGVAQSPRYKIIEKRQSVAFWCNPISGHATLYWYQQILGQGPKLLIQFQNNGVVDDSQLPKDRFSAERLKGVDSTLKIQPAKLEDSAVYLCASSLAGGRSSYNEQFFGPGTRLTVL.